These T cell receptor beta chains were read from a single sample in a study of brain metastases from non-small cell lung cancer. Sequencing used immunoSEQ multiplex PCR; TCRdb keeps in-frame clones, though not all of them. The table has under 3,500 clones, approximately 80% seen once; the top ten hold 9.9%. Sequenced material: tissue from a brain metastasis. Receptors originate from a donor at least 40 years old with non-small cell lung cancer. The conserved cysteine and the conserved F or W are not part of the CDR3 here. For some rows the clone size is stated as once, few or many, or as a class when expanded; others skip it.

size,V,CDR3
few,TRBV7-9,ASSLKGPKQF
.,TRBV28,ASSQPGDRATYGYT
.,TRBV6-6,ASSLTAADSGANVLT
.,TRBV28,ASRNPGGFYNEQF
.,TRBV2,ASSEMVDRGH
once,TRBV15,ATSRQGGNIQY
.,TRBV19,ASRDNRGSRVHGYT
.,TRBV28,ASSLISGQGRYGYT
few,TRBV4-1,ASSQDQGSSYEQY
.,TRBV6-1,ASSERAAATEAF